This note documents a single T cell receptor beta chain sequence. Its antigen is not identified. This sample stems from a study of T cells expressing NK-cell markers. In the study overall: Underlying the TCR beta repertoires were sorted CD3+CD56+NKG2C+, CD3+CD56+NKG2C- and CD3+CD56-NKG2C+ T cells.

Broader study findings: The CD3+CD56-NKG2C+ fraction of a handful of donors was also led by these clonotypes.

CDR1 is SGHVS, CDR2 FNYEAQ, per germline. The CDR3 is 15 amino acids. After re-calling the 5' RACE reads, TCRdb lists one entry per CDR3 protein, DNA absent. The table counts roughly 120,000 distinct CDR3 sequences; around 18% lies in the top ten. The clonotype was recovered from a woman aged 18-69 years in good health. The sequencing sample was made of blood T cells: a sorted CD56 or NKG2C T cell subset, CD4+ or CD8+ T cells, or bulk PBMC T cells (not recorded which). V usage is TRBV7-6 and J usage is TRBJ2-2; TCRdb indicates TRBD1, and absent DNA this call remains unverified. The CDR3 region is CASSLVGVNTGELFF.